One sample yielded the 29 T cell receptor beta chains listed below, sequenced in a study of Graves' ophthalmopathy and Graves' hyperthyroidism. RNA transcripts were the source from which TCR beta CDR3 regions were amplified. First-round RT-PCR employed HTBI primers, with a second-round multiplex PCR after it. TCRdb analysed the multiplex PCR reads with MiXCR anew, one entry per CDR3 protein. The sample has over a million distinct CDR3 sequences; less than 45% are singletons. Sequencing was done on a sample of peripheral blood or thyroid tissue (not recorded which). These receptors all stem from an adult man with Graves' hyperthyroidism.

This clonotype was observed at least ten times. The junction differs from germline at one of its ends, possibly a read error. The chain combines TRBV10-2 with TRBJ2-5; 8 positions agree with TRBD2. The germline gives CDR1 WSHSY, CDR2 SAAADI. The CDR3 contains 11 residues. CDR3 loop: CASGGGETQYF. The CDR3 nucleotides read TGTGCCAGCGGGGGCGGTGAGACCCAGTACTTC.

This clonotype has at least ten counts. This sequence joins TRBV19 and TRBJ2-7, with D possibly TRBD2 on 5 matching bases. Germline CDR1 is LNHDA and CDR2 is SQIVND (reference sequence). The CDR3 is 13 residues long. V lost 9 bases and J lost 2, with 14 bases in between. The CDR3 loop reads CASSGRTAYEQYF. Written as DNA, the CDR3 is TGTGCCAGCAGCGGAAGGACCGCCTACGAGCAGTACTTC.

CDR3 protein: CASSLVRRDEQYF. The CDR3, as DNA: TGTGCCAGCAGCTTAGTGAGGAGGGACGAGCAGTACTTC. The V gene is TRBV7-4, the J gene TRBJ2-7, with D possibly matching TRBD2 (6 bases). V was cut by 1 base and J by 5 bases, with 9 bases left in between. CDR1 is SGHVT, CDR2 SQSDAQ, per germline. The CDR3 runs 13 residues.

A few counts support this clonotype. This chain uses TRBV7-9 with TRBJ2-3; D is perhaps TRBD2 (6 bases). V shed 4 bases and J shed 5 bases, with 19 bases lying between them. CDR3 size: 16 residues. Germline loops: CDR1 SEHNR, CDR2 FQNEAQ (reference sequence). The CDR3 sequence: CASSYVTVPEGDTQYF. Written as DNA, the CDR3 is TGTGCCAGCAGCTATGTTACAGTCCCGGAGGGAGATACGCAGTATTTT.

Comments on this clonotype: Germline is not matched at one junction end, which may reflect a read error. The V gene is TRBV10-3, the J gene TRBJ2-7, with TRBD1 matching 7 bases. Germline assignment: CDR1 ENHRY and CDR2 SYGVKD. The CDR3 runs to 15 residues. Written as DNA, the CDR3 is TGTGCCAGCAGTGAACTACAGGGGCAACCCTACGAGCAGTACTTC. Its protein is CASSELQGQPYEQYF.

This clonotype has only a few counts. The chain uses TRBV9 and TRBJ2-5; the match to TRBD1 covers 11 bases. Germline V gene lookup returns CDR1 SGDLS and CDR2 YYNGEE. The CDR3 spans 18 residues. The ends lost 3 bases at V and 5 bases at J; junction bases unmatched: 15. The CDR3 region is CASSATHWTGGSEETQYF. For the CDR3, the DNA is TGTGCCAGCAGCGCCACACACTGGACAGGGGGCAGTGAGGAGACCCAGTACTTC.

This clonotype showed up just a few times. Germline and junction disagree at one end, which may indicate a read error. The chain carries TRBV10-3 and TRBJ1-5, with 10 bases lining up with TRBD1. Germline values: CDR1 ENHRY, CDR2 SYGVKD. The CDR3 totals 17 residues. The CDR3 nucleotides are TGTGCCAGCAGTTACTCGGGGACAGGGGTTACCAATCAGCCCCAGCATTTT. The encoded protein is CASSYSGTGVTNQPQHF.

This clonotype was counted between two and nine times. The J gene is TRBJ1-4, the V gene TRBV5-1; no definite D call. CDR1 and CDR2 from the germline V gene are SGHRS and YFSETQ. The length of the CDR3 is 14 residues. The germline V and J ends were trimmed by 2 bases and 7 bases, with 12 bases remaining between them. The CDR3 here is CASSFGPSSEKLFF. The CDR3 DNA is TGCGCCAGCAGCTTCGGCCCCTCAAGTGAAAAACTGTTTTTT.

Concerning this clonotype itself: It may be a read error: a sequence one base away is much more abundant. J is TRBJ2-7 and V is TRBV11-1; D perhaps matches TRBD1 (6 bases). The length of the CDR3 is 15 residues. The germline CDR1 and CDR2 sequences are SGHAT and FQDESV (reference sequence). Trimming took 3 bases from V and 0 from J, leaving 12 bases between them. CDR3 loop: CASSFRIGGSYEQYF. Here the CDR3 DNA reads TGTGCCAGCAGCTTCAGAATAGGGGGCTCCTACGAGCAGTACTTC. The full variable domain, in which reference TRBV11-1 and TRBJ2-7 provide the parts outside the CDR3, is EAEVAQSPRYKITEKSQAVAFWCDPISGHATLYWYRQILGQGPELLVQFQDESVVDDSQLPKDRFSAERLKGVDSTLKIQPAELGDSAMYLCASSFRIGGSYEQYFGPGTRLTVT.

V is TRBV29-1 and J is TRBJ1-1, with TRBD1 identical over 9 bases. The CDR3 consists of 13 residues. With 4 bases clipped from V and 3 bases from J, the junction kept 3 bases outside the gene matches. Germline lookup yields CDR1 SQVTM and CDR2 ANQGSEA. Here the CDR3 DNA reads TGCAGCGTTGGGGACAGGGTGTACACTGAAGCTTTCTTT. Translation gives CSVGDRVYTEAFF.

The rearrangement joins TRBV29-1 to TRBJ1-1; D gene ambiguous. Germline loops: CDR1 SQVTM, CDR2 ANQGSEA. The V and J ends lost 8 bases and 4 bases respectively, with 11 bases between them. CDR3 size: 11 residues. Here the CDR3 reads CSFTASTEAFF. CDR3 DNA sequence: TGCAGCTTTACGGCTTCCACTGAAGCTTTCTTT.

V and J are TRBV29-1 and TRBJ1-1; D possibly corresponds to TRBD1 (5 bases). The V end was cut by 6 bases, the J end by 8 bases, with 19 bases between. The CDR3 has 13 residues. Germline loops: CDR1 SQVTM, CDR2 ANQGSEA. CDR3 amino acids: CSVVWTISSEAFF. The CDR3 DNA follows: TGCAGCGTCGTATGGACAATCTCTAGCGAAGCTTTCTTT.

There are many counts of this clonotype. The rearrangement uses TRBV7-9 and TRBJ1-1; TRBD1 matches at 9 bases. The CDR3 has 15 amino acids. CDR1 is SEHNR and CDR2 is FQNEAQ in the germline V gene (reference sequence). The trim removed 3 bases at V and 1 base at J, leaving 3 bases unmatched. The DNA for the CDR3 is TGTGCCAGCAGCTTGCCGGGACAGGGGAACACTGAAGCTTTCTTT. Protein: CASSLPGQGNTEAFF.

Turning to this clonotype: The conserved phenylalanine or tryptophan is not found at the CDR3 terminus, so this likely reflects a read error. The limits of the CDR3 on the DNA are not certain, so only TCRdb's listed CDR3 is given. The chain joins TRBV10-3 to TRBJ2-5. CDR1 is ENHRY and CDR2 is SYGVKD in the germline V gene. Termini included, the CDR3 measures 8 amino acids. CDR3 region: CAISESAS.

Comment on this clonotype: One base away lies a much larger clone, so this may be a sequencing read error. The gene calls are TRBV20-1 and TRBJ1-1, with D possibly being TRBD1 (6 bases). CDR3 length: 16 residues. Trimming pared 0 bases from V and 1 base from J, leaving 15 bases between. Looked up from germline, CDR1 is DFQATT and CDR2 is SNEGSKA (reference sequence). In nucleotides, the CDR3 is TGCAGTGCTAGAGATAACAGGGAGCCGCGGAACACTGAAGCTTTCTTT. Protein: CSARDNREPRNTEAFF.

The V call is TRBV12-3 or TRBV12-4, the J call TRBJ2-5; 12 bases line up with TRBD2. The CDR3 consists of 15 residues. V was pared by 6 bases and J by 6 bases, with 8 bases of the junction left unmatched. CDR3 sequence: CASSLAGGPSKTQYF. In nucleotides, the CDR3 is TGTGCCAGCAGCCTAGCGGGGGGGCCTAGTAAGACCCAGTACTTC.

This rearrangement joins TRBV14 to TRBJ2-7, with D unresolved. CDR1 and CDR2 (germline): SGHDN, FVKESK. The CDR3 spans 12 residues. The V end was cut by 5 bases, the J end by 7 bases, with 12 bases between. The DNA for the CDR3 is TGTGCCAGCAGCAGAGAGCCCTGGGAGCAGTACTTC. It yields the protein CASSREPWEQYF.

The chain uses TRBV11-2 and TRBJ2-7; tentative D call: TRBD1 (5 bases). The CDR3 covers 15 residues. Germline values: CDR1 SGHAT, CDR2 FQNNGV. The germline V and J ends were trimmed by 5 bases and 6 bases, with 20 bases remaining between them. The CDR3 region has the DNA TGTGCCAGCAGCCCAAGGGGTTCGCAGTCTCTCGAGCAGTACTTC. It translates to CASSPRGSQSLEQYF.

This clonotype came up a few times. The J gene is TRBJ2-7, the V gene TRBV6-6; perhaps D is TRBD1 or TRBD2 (5 bases each). Germline-derived CDR1 and CDR2 are MNHNY and SVGAGI (reference sequence). Trimming removed 4 bases from V and 7 bases from J, with 14 bases in between. The CDR3 is 13 amino acids. The CDR3 nucleotides read TGTGCCAGCAGTTCGGGGACGTTTTCTGAGCAGTACTTC. It codes for CASSSGTFSEQYF.

The V gene is TRBV29-1, the J gene TRBJ2-7, with TRBD2 matching over 8 bases. V shed 4 bases and J 9 bases; nucleotides not matched to a gene: 8. The CDR3 covers 12 residues. Germline lookup yields CDR1 SQVTM and CDR2 ANQGSEA. The CDR3, as DNA: TGCAGCGTTGGTGCGGGGGGCCTCGGGCAGTACTTC. Translating it yields CSVGAGGLGQYF.

At least ten counts were recorded for this clonotype. The junction shows a germline mismatch at one end, possibly a read error. V usage is TRBV7-9 and J usage is TRBJ2-7; D might be TRBD1 or TRBD2, each matching 5 bases. This CDR3 is 11 amino acids long. Per the germline V gene, CDR1 is SEHNR and CDR2 is FQNEAQ (reference sequence). Written as DNA, the CDR3 is TGTGCCAGCAGCTCGGGACCGTACAAACACTTC. It is translated as CASSSGPYKHF.

This clonotype came up a few times. The chain has TRBV19 and TRBJ2-2, with 9 positions matching TRBD1. V shed 7 bases, J shed 4 bases, and the junction held 4 bases outside the gene matches. Germline V gene sequence: CDR1 LNHDA, CDR2 SQIVND (reference sequence). There are 14 residues in the CDR3. The chain's CDR3 is CASTIQGATGELFF. The CDR3 nucleotides are TGTGCCAGTACAATACAGGGGGCCACCGGGGAGCTGTTTTTT.

About this clonotype itself: Possible read error: a much larger clone is one base away. The chain couples TRBV7-9 to TRBJ2-7; D remains unclear. V lost 5 bases, J lost 3 bases, and 17 bases lay in between. In germline, CDR1 is SEHNR, CDR2 FQNEAQ (reference sequence). The CDR3 loop spans 15 amino acids. The chain's CDR3 is CASSPRQQRIYEQYF. The CDR3 nucleotides read TGTGCCAGCAGCCCCCGGCAACAGAGGATCTACGAGCAGTACTTC. Using reference TRBV7-9 and TRBJ2-7 for the parts outside the CDR3, the full variable domain is DTGVSQNPRHKITKRGQNVTFRCDPISEHNRLYWYRQTLGQGPEFLTYFQNEAQLEKSRLLSDRFSAERPKGSFSTLEIQRTEQGDSAMYLCASSPRQQRIYEQYFGPGTRLTVT.

This chain's CDR3 is CASSDGHSTRYEQYF. The CDR3 DNA reads as TGTGCCAGCAGTGATGGACACTCCACCCGCTACGAGCAGTACTTC. The chain has TRBV6-2 or TRBV6-3 and TRBJ2-7; possibly TRBD1 for D (5 bases). Deletions cut 5 bases from V and 3 bases from J, with 17 bases between. Germline CDR1 MNHEY, CDR2 SVGEGT. There are 15 residues in the CDR3.

V gene TRBV9 combines with J gene TRBJ2-5, with 7 positions matching TRBD1. This CDR3 region has 16 residues. The trim removed 3 bases at V and 1 base at J, leaving 9 bases unmatched. Germline CDR1 is SGDLS and CDR2 is YYNGEE. CDR3 DNA sequence: TGTGCCAGCAGCGAGGGACAGTCCCCAATCCAAGAGACCCAGTACTTC. Translation gives CASSEGQSPIQETQYF.

This clonotype was seen a handful of times. The chain joins TRBV5-1 to TRBJ2-7, with 9 bases matching TRBD2. The germline V gene has CDR1 SGHRS and CDR2 YFSETQ. V lost 1 base, J lost 5 bases, and 10 bases stayed unmatched. There are 16 residues in the CDR3. In DNA form, the CDR3 reads TGCGCCAGCAGCTTGTTTTTGCCAGCGGGGGGCCACGAGCAGTACTTC. It encodes CASSLFLPAGGHEQYF. Together with reference TRBV5-1 and TRBJ2-7, the CDR3 gives the full variable domain: KAGVTQTPRYLIKTRGQQVTLSCSPISGHRSVSWYQQTPGQGLQFLFEYFSETQRNKGNFPGRFSGRQFSNSRSEMNVSTLELGDSALYLCASSLFLPAGGHEQYFGPGTRLTVT.

This clonotype was recorded at least ten times. The chain has TRBV24-1 and TRBJ2-7; D tentatively fits TRBD1 or TRBD2 (6 bases each). The CDR3 has 12 residues. The germline gives CDR1 KGHDR, CDR2 SFDVKD. V shed 3 bases and J shed 7 bases, with 9 bases lying between them. For the CDR3, the DNA is TGTGCCACCAGTGATAGGGGGGTTGAGCAGTACTTC. As protein: CATSDRGVEQYF.

This clonotype has a count of ten or more. J is TRBJ1-2 and V is TRBV5-8; D uncertain. V gave up 7 bases and J gave up 7 bases, with 17 bases separating them. Germline loops: CDR1 SGHTS, CDR2 YDEGEE. The CDR3 is made up of 13 amino acids. The CDR3 reads CASFLTGRRGYTF. The CDR3 bases are TGTGCCAGCTTTCTGACGGGTCGTCGTGGCTACACCTTC. Full variable domain (rest looked up from reference TRBV5-8 and TRBJ1-2): EAGVTQSPTHLIKTRGQQATLRCSPISGHTSVYWYQQALGLGLQFLLWYDEGEERNRGNFPPRFSGRQFPNYSSELNVNALELEDSALYLCASFLTGRRGYTFGSGTRLTVV.

On this clonotype itself: A clone one base away is much larger, so this may be a read error. V usage is TRBV15 and J usage is TRBJ2-7, with 9 bases lining up with TRBD2. The CDR3 has 14 amino acids. Germline V lookup: CDR1 LNHNV, CDR2 YYDKDF (reference sequence). Trimming removed 3 bases from V and 3 bases from J; junction bases left unmatched: 3. CDR3 region: CATSRGTSFYEQYF. Written as DNA, the CDR3 is TGTGCCACCAGCAGGGGGACTAGCTTCTACGAGCAGTACTTC.